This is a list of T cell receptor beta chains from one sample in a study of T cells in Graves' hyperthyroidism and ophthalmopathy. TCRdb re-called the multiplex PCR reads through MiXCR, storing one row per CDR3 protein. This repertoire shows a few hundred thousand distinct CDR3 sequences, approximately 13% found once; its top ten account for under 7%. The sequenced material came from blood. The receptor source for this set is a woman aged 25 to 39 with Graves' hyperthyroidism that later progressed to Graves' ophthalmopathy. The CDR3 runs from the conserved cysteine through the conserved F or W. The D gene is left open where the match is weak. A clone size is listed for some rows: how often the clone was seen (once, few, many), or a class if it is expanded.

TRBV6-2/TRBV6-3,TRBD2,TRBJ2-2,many,CASSYGGEREVTGELFF,TGTGCCAGCAGTTACGGGGGGGAGCGGGAGGTCACCGGGGAGCTGTTTTTT
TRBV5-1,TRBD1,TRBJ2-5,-,CASSLATGIQETQYF,TGCGCCAGCAGCTTAGCGACAGGGATCCAAGAGACCCAGTACTTC
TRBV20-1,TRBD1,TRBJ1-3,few,CSARALQGAGNTIYF,TGCAGTGCTAGAGCCCTCCAGGGGGCTGGAAACACCATATATTTT
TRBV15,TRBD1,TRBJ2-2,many,CATSEDRETGELFF,TGTGCCACCAGCGAAGACAGGGAGACCGGGGAGCTGTTTTTT
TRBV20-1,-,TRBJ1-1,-,CSAARGFDTEAFF,TGCAGTGCCGCTAGGGGATTTGACACTGAAGCTTTCTTT
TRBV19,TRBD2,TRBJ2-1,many,CASALAGVPYNEQFF,TGTGCCAGTGCTCTAGCGGGAGTTCCCTACAATGAGCAGTTCTTC
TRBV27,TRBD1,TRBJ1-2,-,CASSTGTAAYGYTF,TGTGCCAGCAGTACCGGGACAGCAGCCTATGGCTACACCTTC
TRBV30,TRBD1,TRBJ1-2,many,CAWSATGFGYTF,TGTGCCTGGAGTGCGACAGGGTTTGGCTACACCTTC
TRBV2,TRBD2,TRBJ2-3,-,CASRGWTSGRVADTQYF,TGTGCCAGCAGGGGATGGACTAGCGGGAGGGTGGCAGATACGCAGTATTTT
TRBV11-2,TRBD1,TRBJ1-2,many,CASSSRGQGAPHGYTF,TGTGCCAGCAGCTCCCGGGGACAGGGGGCCCCTCATGGCTACACCTTC
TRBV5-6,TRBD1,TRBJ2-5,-,CASSYRDRVFETQYF,TGTGCCAGCAGCTACCGGGACAGGGTCTTCGAGACCCAGTACTTC
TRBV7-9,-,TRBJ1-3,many,CASSFREPVDTIYF,TGTGCCAGCAGCTTCAGGGAACCCGTCGACACCATATATTTT
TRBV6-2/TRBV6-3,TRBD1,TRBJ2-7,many,CASSPGQRYEQYF,TGTGCCAGCAGCCCGGGACAGAGGTACGAGCAGTACTTC
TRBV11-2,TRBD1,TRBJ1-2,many,CASSLGRDSGGYTF,TGTGCCAGCAGCTTAGGCCGGGACAGCGGTGGCTACACCTTC
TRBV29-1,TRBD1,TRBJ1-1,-,CNVGQGVNTEAFF,TGCAACGTTGGCCAGGGGGTGAACACTGAAGCTTTCTTT
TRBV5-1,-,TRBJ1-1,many,CASSLQEDTEAFF,TGCGCCAGCAGCTTGCAGGAGGACACTGAAGCTTTCTTT
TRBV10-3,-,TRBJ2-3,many,CAITDGGLSDTQYF,TGTGCCATCACCGATGGGGGCCTCTCAGATACGCAGTATTTT